Detailed here is one TCR beta chain. As yet, its antigen is unknown. V dropped 4 bases and J dropped 7 bases, with 10 bases sitting between them. In germline, CDR1 is MGHDK, CDR2 SYGVNS. The CDR3 runs 13 residues. This sample's TCRbeta library carried unique molecular identifier barcodes. TCRdb re-analysed the PCR reads in MiXCR, keeping a single row per CDR3 protein. The sample contains around 600,000 distinct CDR3 sequences, about 21% of which appear only once. The entry originates in a study of T-cell reconstitution after alpha-beta-depleted transplantation in children. Study-level findings and limits: It was newly produced T cells that mostly accounted for T-cell counts and diversity one year after transplant. Expanded graft clones, several hundred of them, were reportedly the source of alpha-beta T cells about two months after transplant. Day-60 TCRbeta diversity that was high in some patients was derived from surviving recipient T cells and thymic progenitors.

This TCR was recovered from a boy under two years old who had a stem cell transplant for acute myeloid leukemia, so the T cells may come from the graft donor. V and J are TRBV25-1 and TRBJ1-4; D ambiguous. The source was PBMCs, mostly from graft donor cells, collected 360 days after TCRalphabeta/CD19-depleted stem cell transplant. Here the CDR3 DNA reads TGTGCCAGCAGTGTCTCCCACGTTGAAAAACTGTTTTTT. Amino acid sequence: CASSVSHVEKLFF.